This entry concerns a single TCR beta chain. This clonotype was counted at least ten times. This clone's antigen is unknown. There are no base qualities to consult, and no much larger clone falls within one base. Stable hyperthyroidism was defined as no progression to ophthalmopathy within 18 months of follow-up. Hyperthyroidism patients were newly diagnosed, with disease duration under 2 months, and aged 18 to 65 years. Patients were excluded if they had other autoimmune diseases, uncontrolled infections, pregnancy or lactation. Diagnosis relied on clinical symptoms, serum thyroxine, TRAb, thyroid ultrasound and orbital computed tomography. Using Ficoll-Paque density gradient centrifugation, PBMCs were isolated from less than 13 ml of fresh peripheral blood. Total RNA was extracted with Trizol reagent and quality-checked on an Agilent 2100 Bioanalyzer. TCR beta CDR3 regions were amplified from RNA transcripts for repertoire sequencing. HTBI primers and the Qiagen OneStep RT-PCR kit were used in a first-round RT-PCR, which was followed by a second-round multiplex PCR, size selection and purification. Sequencing of the libraries was carried out on an Illumina HiSeq2000 in paired-end mode with 100 bp reads. In the paper's pipeline: Reads were processed with SOAPnuke, discarding reads with adapters, uncalled bases, mean Phred below 15, or no exact constant-primer or identifier match. COPE v1.2.5 was used to merge high-quality paired reads. Clonotypes were defined as unique nucleotide sequences and were aligned to IMGT TRB V, D and J references using MiTCR v1.1. Analysis was restricted to V-J combinations with a frequency above 0.0001, which covered just over 98% of repertoires. For each V-J combination, a TCR clonal expansion and chaos score was defined as F50 clonal expansion divided by the chaos observed in the TCRdist matrix. Welch's t-statistics and random forest were used to narrow the features down to approximately twelve V-J combinations, which were then fed into a naive Bayes classifier. Thyroid-blood repertoire similarity was quantified with the Morisita-Horn index. In TCRdb, the public reads were trimmed at Q25 with fastp and aligned with MiXCR, with productive beta chains retained. Entries are consolidated by CDR3 protein sequence, retaining the most common genes and DNA. The V and J calls were determined by TCRdb, not by the authors. The sample records 300,000 to 400,000 distinct CDR3 sequences, about a sixth of which are singletons. The ten biggest clones cover 2.4% of the sample.

The data derive from a study of Graves' ophthalmopathy and Graves' hyperthyroidism (dated 2018 in TCRdb). Regarding the study in general: Peripheral blood was collected before any treatment was given, at the time of initial diagnosis. The study used signatures of the TCR beta repertoire to tell Graves' ophthalmopathy apart from Graves' hyperthyroidism and to predict which patients would progress to ophthalmopathy. In total, approximately 130 blood samples were TCR-sequenced: some 40 ophthalmopathy, some 72 hyperthyroidism and about 17 hyperthyroidism-to-ophthalmopathy patients. To explore V-J signatures that separate ophthalmopathy from hyperthyroidism, a discovery set of about 100 patients was enrolled, consisting of about 41 with ophthalmopathy and some 56 with stable hyperthyroidism. An independent validation cohort comprised 18 hyperthyroidism patients and 15 to 17 patients who later progressed from hyperthyroidism to ophthalmopathy. T-cell repertoires of thyroid tissue and blood were compared in 5 or 6 hyperthyroidism patients. Following sampling, methimazole starting at 30 mg daily was administered to hyperthyroidism patients, and high-dose intravenous methylprednisolone was administered to ophthalmopathy patients.

Trimming at the junction amounts to 6 bases on V and 3 bases on J, and the germline ends lie 18 bases apart. The germline V gene supplies CDR1 MNHNS and CDR2 SASEGT. Its CDR3 holds 15 amino acids, cysteine through phenylalanine. This entry keeps only the CDR3 DNA: 45 bases, framed from base 1. Points the paper makes about the study in general: Most expanded thyroid clonotypes with frequency above 0.001 were also detected in blood, suggesting blood repertoires may reflect the thyroid immune response. In validation, the model predicted ophthalmopathy progression with about 71% sensitivity and roughly 78% specificity; 12 predicted patients were CT-confirmed with GO in a median of about 7.1 months. No statistical method was used to predetermine the sample size, and group allocation was not hidden from the investigators. Ophthalmopathy was separated from stable hyperthyroidism by the 13-signature model with roughly 88% sensitivity and 81.08% specificity in cross-validation and with 80%/75% in the test set.

The source material was peripheral blood. The TCR originated in an adult woman with stable Graves' hyperthyroidism. This chain is built from TRBV6-1 and TRBJ2-7, with a tentative D gene TRBD1 over 6 matching bases. The CDR3 protein: CASSLTGSPIYEQYF. The DNA sequence is given as TGTGCCAGCAGCCTTACAGGGTCCCCGATCTACGAGCAGTACTTC.